These 16 T cell receptor beta chains originate from one sample sequenced in a study of beta chain features in type 1 diabetes. Expressed TCRB transcripts were sequenced, since all the RNA that had been isolated was reverse transcribed. The protocol was immunoSEQ multiplex PCR, while the TCRdb copy is restricted to in-frame clones and leaves out a portion. The table records more than 250,000 clones, around 15% of them present only once. No antigen has been assigned to these receptors. Whole-study results and caveats: All four CD4+ subsets from Type 1 diabetes patients carried moderately but significantly shorter TCRB CDR3s.

Specimen: naive CD4+ T cells from blood. These receptors were collected from a young man with type 1 diabetes.

This rearrangement joins TRBV15 to TRBJ2-1; D remains unclear. The CDR3 extends over 12 amino acids. Between the trimmed V and J ends, which lost 4 bases and 6 bases, there was a span of 7 bases. Germline values: CDR1 LNHNV, CDR2 YYDKDF (reference sequence). CDR3 sequence: CATSIFPNEQFF. DNA of the CDR3: TGTGCCACCAGCATCTTCCCCAATGAGCAGTTCTTC.

The genes are TRBV14 and TRBJ2-5; the match to TRBD2 covers 7 bases. The CDR3 totals 16 residues. Germline assignment: CDR1 SGHDN and CDR2 FVKESK. Trimming at V came to 1 base and at J to 0 bases, leaving 5 bases not matched to a gene. CDR3 sequence reads: CASSQGLAEYQETQYF. DNA of the CDR3: TGTGCCAGCAGCCAAGGTCTAGCGGAGTACCAAGAGACCCAGTACTTC.

This chain joins TRBV28 and TRBJ1-5, with TRBD1 matching 10 bases. CDR3 length equals 17 residues. Looked up from germline, CDR1 is MDHEN and CDR2 is SYDVKM. Trimming removed 3 bases from V and 0 bases from J; junction bases left unmatched: 5. This CDR3 is CASSFWDRGHSNQPQHF. CDR3 bases: TGTGCCAGCAGTTTCTGGGACAGGGGTCATAGCAATCAGCCCCAGCATTTT.

The chain's CDR3 is CASSHSRGQELAGNLPDTQYF. The DNA for the CDR3 is TGTGCCAGCAGCCATTCTCGGGGCCAGGAACTAGCGGGTAATCTACCAGATACGCAGTATTTT. The rearrangement joins TRBV4-2 to TRBJ2-3, with 9 nucleotides matching TRBD2. Germline V lookup: CDR1 LGHNA, CDR2 YNFKEQ. Trimming cost V 3 bases and J 4 bases; bases outside gene matches: 23. This CDR3 is built from 21 residues.

A remark on this clone: Other DNA variants within this sample encode the same CDR3. The V and J genes are TRBV28 and TRBJ2-1; 8 nucleotides line up with TRBD1. The CDR3 runs 13 residues. The V and J ends lost 6 bases and 6 bases, in that order; junction bases with no gene match: 4. Germline V CDR1 and CDR2: MDHEN, SYDVKM. CDR3 amino acids: CASSPGQGNEQFF. The CDR3 region has the DNA TGTGCCAGCAGCCCCGGACAGGGCAATGAGCAGTTCTTC.

This clone was seen more than once but under ten times. This chain joins TRBV9 and TRBJ1-1; TRBD1 agrees at 7 bases. The CDR3 has 15 residues. Germline-derived CDR1 and CDR2 are SGDLS and YYNGEE. V lost 3 bases and J lost 5; bases outside the gene matches: 10. CDR3 DNA sequence: TGTGCCAGCAGCGCGACAGGGCGAGGGATGACTGAAGCTTTCTTT. Translating gives CASSATGRGMTEAFF.

CDR3 sequence: CASSLGGIRETQYF. In DNA, the CDR3 is TGTGCCAGCAGTTTAGGGGGGATCAGAGAGACCCAGTACTTC. The chain combines TRBV28 with TRBJ2-5; maybe TRBD2 (6 bases). The germline V and J ends were trimmed by 2 bases and 4 bases, with 11 bases remaining between them. CDR1 is MDHEN and CDR2 is SYDVKM in the germline V gene. The CDR3 extends over 14 amino acids. Full variable domain (outside the CDR3, taken from reference TRBV28 and TRBJ2-5): DVKVTQSSRYLVKRTGEKVFLECVQDMDHENMFWYRQDPGLGLRLIYFSYDVKMKEKGDIPEGYSVSREKKERFSLILESASTNQTSMYLCASSLGGIRETQYFGPGTRLLVL.

This clone appeared a few times. The V call is TRBV5-4, the J call TRBJ1-2, with TRBD1 matching 8 bases. Trimming removed 4 bases from V and 12 bases from J; junction bases left unmatched: 11. The CDR3 extends over 13 amino acids. Germline V CDR1 and CDR2: SGHNT, YYREEE (reference sequence). CDR3 in DNA: TGTGCCAGCAGCGAGGGACAGGAACGTGGAGACACCTTC. This encodes CASSEGQERGDTF.

Note on this clone: The conserved phenylalanine or tryptophan is not found at the CDR3 terminus, so this likely reflects a read error. The limits of the CDR3 on the DNA are not certain, so only TCRdb's listed CDR3 is given. The chain is built from TRBV2 and TRBJ2-7; the listed D gene, TRBD2, was not tested against the DNA. With termini counted, the CDR3 has 12 amino acids. Germline V lookup: CDR1 SNHLY, CDR2 FYNNEI. CDR3 sequence: CASSREAGGLHL.

This clone was seen a handful of times. The chain carries TRBV4-3 and TRBJ1-3; the match to TRBD1 covers 7 bases. V shed 1 base and J 2 bases; nucleotides not matched to a gene: 5. CDR1 is LGHNA and CDR2 is YSLEER in the germline V gene. This CDR3 contains 16 residues. The CDR3 sequence: CASSQGATGAGNTIYF. The CDR3 bases are TGCGCCAGCAGCCAAGGCGCCACAGGGGCTGGAAACACCATATATTTT.

This clone was counted a few times. The chain has TRBV7-3 and TRBJ2-1; TRBD2 is a possible D gene (5 bases). Germline V gene sequence: CDR1 SGHTA, CDR2 FQGTGA. CDR3 length: 15 residues. The V and J ends lost 1 base and 0 bases respectively, with 7 bases between them. As DNA, the CDR3 is TGTGCCAGCAGCTTAAAACTAGTCTCCTACAATGAGCAGTTCTTC. This codes for CASSLKLVSYNEQFF.

The CDR3 nucleotides read TGTGCCAGCAGTTACTCGCGGACTTCCTACGAGCAGTACTTC. Residues: CASSYSRTSYEQYF. The gene calls are TRBV6-6 and TRBJ2-7, with a tentative D call TRBD2 (5 bases). CDR1 MNHNY and CDR2 SVGAGI come from the germline V gene (reference sequence). Trimming stripped 0 bases from V and 1 base from J, with 7 bases between. This CDR3 has 14 residues.

The chain uses TRBV2 and TRBJ2-1; TRBD2 agrees at 13 bases. CDR1 is SNHLY and CDR2 is FYNNEI in the germline V gene. The CDR3 is 15 amino acids. The CDR3 coding sequence is TGTGCAGAAACCCCGGGACTAGCGGGAAGTCTTGAGCAGTTCTTC. Protein product: CAETPGLAGSLEQFF.

This clone was seen a handful of times. The chain is built from TRBV19 and TRBJ1-1; D is possibly TRBD1 (6 bases). V lost 3 bases to trimming and J lost 2 bases, with 19 bases between them. There are 17 residues in the CDR3. Germline values: CDR1 LNHDA, CDR2 SQIVND (reference sequence). CDR3 bases: TGTGCCAGTAGTATTAAGACAGGACAACACTTTAACACTGAAGCTTTCTTT. Protein product: CASSIKTGQHFNTEAFF.

The chain is built from TRBV9 and TRBJ2-7, with 9 bases identical to TRBD1. CDR3 length: 15 amino acids. Germline CDR1 and CDR2: SGDLS and YYNGEE. The V and J ends lost 3 bases and 6 bases, in that order; junction bases with no gene match: 10. As DNA, the CDR3 is TGTGCCAGCAGCGCGACCGGGGACAGGGTCTCCGAGCAGTACTTC. Its translation is CASSATGDRVSEQYF.

Only a few counts were recorded for this clone. The chain couples TRBV12-5 to TRBJ2-5, with unresolved D. V was pared by 5 bases and J by 5 bases, with 6 bases between. The length of the CDR3 is 11 residues. CDR1 and CDR2 from the germline V gene are LGHNT and FRNRAP. In DNA form, the CDR3 reads TGTGCTAGTGGTCTCCGGGAGACCCAGTACTTC. This codes for CASGLRETQYF.